The next 8 T cell receptor beta chains were all read from a single sample in a study of CD8+CD57+ T cells in acquired aplastic anemia. TCR beta VDJ and CDR3 profiling used genomic DNA as template. TCRdb fed the reads into MiXCR, producing one record per CDR3 protein. Of over 100,000 distinct CDR3 sequences in the sample, 40% to 45% were seen once. The sample was sorted CD4+, CD8+, or CD8+CD57+ T cells (not recorded which) from PBMCs. These receptors came from a human donor in good health, serving as a control.

The chain recombines TRBV10-3 with TRBJ1-6; the D gene is possibly TRBD1 (5 bases). This CDR3 contains 15 residues. Trimming left V 4 bases short and J 3 bases short, with 10 bases between. Germline-derived CDR1 and CDR2 are ENHRY and SYGVKD. CDR3 residues: CAISVGENYNSPLHF. CDR3 nucleotides: TGTGCCATCAGTGTAGGGGAGAACTATAATTCACCCCTCCACTTT.

The CDR3 nucleotides are TGTGCCAGCAGTGGGACTAGCGGGGGTAGCTCCTACAATGAGCAGTACTTC. Its protein is CASSGTSGGSSYNEQYF. The rearrangement links TRBV6-1 to TRBJ2-7; 13 bases map to TRBD2. Looked up from germline, CDR1 is MNHNS and CDR2 is SASEGT. This CDR3 region has 17 residues. After removal of 4 bases from V and 7 bases from J, the junction contained 13 bases not matched to a gene.

This clonotype occurred a few times. The chain recombines TRBV6-1 with TRBJ1-5; a weak D match, TRBD1 (6 bases). Germline loops: CDR1 MNHNS, CDR2 SASEGT. The V and J ends lost 7 bases and 0 bases respectively, with 13 bases between them. The CDR3 is 15 residues long. The CDR3, as DNA: TGTGCCAGCACTAAGAACAGGGATAGCAATCAGCCCCAGCATTTT. It yields the protein CASTKNRDSNQPQHF.

This clonotype was observed many times. V is TRBV4-1 and J is TRBJ2-5, with D possibly matching TRBD2 (7 bases). Germline CDR1 MGHRA, CDR2 YSYEKL. The CDR3 runs 12 residues. The V end lost 8 bases, the J end lost 10 bases, and 17 bases lay between the germline ends. The CDR3 loop reads CASRGGGSFQYF. CDR3 DNA sequence: TGCGCCAGCCGCGGGGGCGGCAGTTTCCAGTACTTC.

The chain joins TRBV29-1 to TRBJ2-5, with D possibly matching TRBD1 (6 bases). Between the trimmed V and J ends, which lost 3 bases and 1 base, there was a span of 9 bases. Germline values: CDR1 SQVTM, CDR2 ANQGSEA. This CDR3 has 13 residues. CDR3 nucleotides: TGCAGCGTTGATAGGGACATCCAAGAGACCCAGTACTTC. This sequence encodes CSVDRDIQETQYF.

Ten or more counts support this clonotype. The chain combines TRBV5-4 with TRBJ2-7; perhaps TRBD2 as D (6 bases). Germline CDR1 SGHNT, CDR2 YYREEE (reference sequence). Trimming removed 0 bases at V and 10 bases at J, with 14 bases between. CDR3 length equals 13 residues. CDR3: CASSLVGTGDQYF. In DNA form, the CDR3 reads TGTGCCAGCAGCTTGGTCGGGACGGGGGACCAGTACTTC.

This clonotype came up a few times. Possible read error: a much larger clone is one base away. The rearrangement uses TRBV9 and TRBJ2-2; D not resolved. The CDR3 spans 15 residues. CDR1 SGDLS and CDR2 YYNGEE come from the germline V gene. The V and J ends lost 0 bases and 7 bases respectively, with 13 bases between them. CDR3 DNA: TGTGCCAGCAGCGTAGTTTCGTTTCTGGACGGGGAGCTGTTTTTT. Protein product: CASSVVSFLDGELFF.

Turning to this clonotype: A much larger clone differs from this one at a single base, so this may be a read error. The rearrangement uses TRBV20-1 and TRBJ2-7, with TRBD2 matching 12 bases. The CDR3 totals 14 residues. Germline V gives CDR1 DFQATT, CDR2 SNEGSKA (reference sequence). The DNA for the CDR3 is TGCCGTGCGCCAACCGGGACTAGCGGGCCCTCGGGGTACTTC. Protein product: CRAPTGTSGPSGYF.